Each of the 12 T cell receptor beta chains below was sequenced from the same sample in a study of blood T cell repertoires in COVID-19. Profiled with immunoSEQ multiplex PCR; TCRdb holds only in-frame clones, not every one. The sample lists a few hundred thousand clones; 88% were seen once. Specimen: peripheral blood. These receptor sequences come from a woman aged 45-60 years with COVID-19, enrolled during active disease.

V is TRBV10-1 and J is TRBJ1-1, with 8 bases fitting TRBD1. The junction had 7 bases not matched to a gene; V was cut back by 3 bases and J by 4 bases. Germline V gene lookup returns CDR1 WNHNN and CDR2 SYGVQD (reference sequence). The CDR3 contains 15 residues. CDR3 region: CASSDQGAYGTEAFF. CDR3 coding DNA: TGCGCCAGCAGTGACCAGGGGGCGTACGGCACTGAAGCTTTCTTT.

CDR3 in amino acids: CAWSGTGGFDGYTF. CDR3 DNA: TGTGCCTGGAGTGGGACAGGGGGCTTTGATGGCTACACCTTC. J is TRBJ1-2 and V is TRBV30, with TRBD1 matching over 11 bases. The CDR3 is made up of 14 amino acids. V shed 1 base and J 6 bases; nucleotides not matched to a gene: 4. CDR1 and CDR2 (germline): GTSNPN, SVGIG (reference sequence).

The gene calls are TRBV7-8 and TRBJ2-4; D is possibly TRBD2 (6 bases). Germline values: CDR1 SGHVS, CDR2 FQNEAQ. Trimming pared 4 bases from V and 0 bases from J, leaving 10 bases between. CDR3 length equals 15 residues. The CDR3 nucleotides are TGTGCCAGCAGCTATGGGGGACTAGCCAAAAACATTCAGTACTTC. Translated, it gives CASSYGGLAKNIQYF.

Written as DNA, the CDR3 is TGTGCCAGCAGCCGACAGGGGGCGGACTCCGGGGAGCTGTTTTTT. Translation gives CASSRQGADSGELFF. This chain links TRBV7-3 with TRBJ2-2; 10 bases map to TRBD1. Germline assignment: CDR1 SGHTA and CDR2 FQGTGA. J gave up 6 bases and V 5 bases, and 6 bases lay outside the gene matches. The CDR3 runs to 15 residues. The full variable domain, completed using reference TRBV7-3 and TRBJ2-2, is GAGVSQTPSNKVTEKGKYVELRCDPISGHTALYWYRQSLGQGPEFLIYFQGTGAADDSGLPNDRFFAVRPEGSVSTLKIQRTERGDSAVYLCASSRQGADSGELFFGEGSRLTVL.

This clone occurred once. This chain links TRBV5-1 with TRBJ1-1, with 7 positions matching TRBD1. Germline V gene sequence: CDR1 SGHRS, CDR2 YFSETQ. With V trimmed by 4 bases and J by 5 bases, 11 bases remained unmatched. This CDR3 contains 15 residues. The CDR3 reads CASSIRTGEGTEAFF. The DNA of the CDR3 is TGCGCCAGCAGCATCCGGACAGGCGAGGGAACTGAAGCTTTCTTT.

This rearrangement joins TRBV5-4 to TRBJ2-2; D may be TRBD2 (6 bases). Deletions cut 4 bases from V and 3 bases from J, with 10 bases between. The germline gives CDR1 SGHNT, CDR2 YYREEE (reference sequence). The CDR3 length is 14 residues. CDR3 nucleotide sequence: TGTGCCAGCAGCCACTCGGGGGACACCGGGGAGCTGTTTTTT. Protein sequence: CASSHSGDTGELFF.

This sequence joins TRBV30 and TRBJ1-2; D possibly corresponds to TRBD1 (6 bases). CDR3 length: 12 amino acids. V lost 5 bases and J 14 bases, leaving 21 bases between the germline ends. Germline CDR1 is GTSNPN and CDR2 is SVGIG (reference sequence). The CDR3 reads CAWAPAGVRETF. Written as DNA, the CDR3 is TGTGCCTGGGCCCCAGCAGGGGTACGGGAAACCTTC.

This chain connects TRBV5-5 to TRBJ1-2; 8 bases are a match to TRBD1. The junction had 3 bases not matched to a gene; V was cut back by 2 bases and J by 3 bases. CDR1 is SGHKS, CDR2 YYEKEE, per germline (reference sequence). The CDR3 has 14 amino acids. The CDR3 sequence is CASSLDRGHYGYTF. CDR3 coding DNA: TGTGCCAGCAGCTTAGACAGGGGCCACTATGGCTACACCTTC.

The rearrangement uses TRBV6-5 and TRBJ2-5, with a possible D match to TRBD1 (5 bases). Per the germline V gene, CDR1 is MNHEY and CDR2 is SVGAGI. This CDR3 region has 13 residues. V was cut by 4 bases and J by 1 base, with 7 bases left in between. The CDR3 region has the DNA TGTGCCAGCAGTTTTGACAGCCAAGAGACCCAGTACTTC. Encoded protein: CASSFDSQETQYF.

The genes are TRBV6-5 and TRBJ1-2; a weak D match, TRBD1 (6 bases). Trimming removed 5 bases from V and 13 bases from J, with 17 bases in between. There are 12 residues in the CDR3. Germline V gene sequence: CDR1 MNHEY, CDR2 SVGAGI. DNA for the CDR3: TGTGCCAGCAGTCCTGGACAGTTCCTCCCCACCTTC. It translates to CASSPGQFLPTF.

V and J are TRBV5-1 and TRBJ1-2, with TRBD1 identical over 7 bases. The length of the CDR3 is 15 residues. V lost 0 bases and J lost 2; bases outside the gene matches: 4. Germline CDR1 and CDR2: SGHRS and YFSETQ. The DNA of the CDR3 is TGCGCCAGCAGCTTGGAAGCAGGGGGAAACTATGGCTACACCTTC. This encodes CASSLEAGGNYGYTF.

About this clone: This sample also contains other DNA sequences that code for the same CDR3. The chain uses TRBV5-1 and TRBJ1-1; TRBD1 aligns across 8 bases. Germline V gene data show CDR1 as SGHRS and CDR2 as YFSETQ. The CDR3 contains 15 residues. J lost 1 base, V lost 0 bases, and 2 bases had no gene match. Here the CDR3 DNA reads TGCGCCAGCAGCTTGGGGCAGGGGGCGAACACTGAAGCTTTCTTT. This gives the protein CASSLGQGANTEAFF.